This T cell receptor (beta chain) was identified in a study of T cell responses to AZD1222 COVID-19 vaccine. Assay: immunoSEQ multiplex PCR; the TCRdb copy retains only in-frame clones and omits some. Counted here are some 160,000 clones, roughly 90% occurring once; the ten biggest clones make up around 1.6%. Germline V CDR1 and CDR2: SGHTA, FQGTGA. V lost 5 bases and J lost 0; bases outside the gene matches: 9. The CDR3 contains 17 residues. The specimen was peripheral blood, collected on day 0 of AZD1222 vaccination. The chain combines TRBV7-3 with TRBJ1-3; 8 bases match TRBD1. The TCR originated in an adult in good health. DNA for the CDR3: TGTGCCAGCAGCCCTAACCCGACAGGGGCCTCTGGAAACACCATATATTTT. Translating it yields CASSPNPTGASGNTIYF.